Below are 9 T cell receptor beta chains sequenced from a single sample in a study of metastatic and nonmetastatic thyroid tumors. TCRdb re-clonotyped the PCR reads through MiXCR. Of 20,000 or so clones detected, about 20% appear once; the ten largest clones hold roughly 8%. No patient received treatment before thyroid surgery. Sequences were obtained from adjacent normal tissue. The source is a female donor with papillary thyroid cancer or a benign thyroid nodule (not recorded which). Some clones in this sample may be carry-over from other donors' samples.

The V and J genes are TRBV7-9 and TRBJ2-7, with D possibly being TRBD1 (6 bases). From germline, CDR1 is SEHNR and CDR2 FQNEAQ (reference sequence). Trimming took off 5 bases at V and 6 bases at J, with 14 bases between the two ends. The CDR3 has 13 residues. CDR3 region: CASSATIRGEQYF. The CDR3 DNA reads TGTGCCAGCAGCGCAACGATCAGGGGCGAGCAGTACTTC.

This clone came up a few times. The genes are TRBV12-3 or TRBV12-4 and TRBJ1-4; no clear D. The CDR3 runs to 16 residues. V lost 7 bases and J 5 bases, leaving 20 bases between the germline ends. CDR3 in amino acids: CASIYRYPEDNEKLFF. Written as DNA, the CDR3 is TGTGCCAGCATTTACCGGTACCCTGAGGACAATGAAAAACTGTTTTTT.

CDR3 in amino acids: CASSNRGITSHEQYF. CDR3 nucleotide sequence: TGTGCCAGCAGCAACCGCGGGATAACAAGCCACGAGCAGTACTTC. V gene TRBV12-3 or TRBV12-4 combines with J gene TRBJ2-7; maybe TRBD2 (6 bases). Trimming removed 6 bases at V and 5 bases at J, with 20 bases between. The CDR3 loop spans 15 amino acids.

This clone turned up a few times. In DNA form, the CDR3 reads TGTGCCAGCAGTTCGACAGGGTGGTATGGCTACACCTTC. The encoded protein is CASSSTGWYGYTF. This chain links TRBV28 with TRBJ1-2; 7 nucleotides agree with TRBD1. In germline, CDR1 is MDHEN, CDR2 SYDVKM. With 4 bases clipped from V and 5 bases from J, the junction kept 4 bases outside the gene matches. The CDR3 consists of 13 residues.

This clone was seen ten or more times. This rearrangement joins TRBV19 to TRBJ2-2; D gene unclear. With 11 bases removed from V and 4 bases from J, the gap between germline ends came to 14 bases. Germline CDR1 LNHDA, CDR2 SQIVND (reference sequence). The CDR3 contains 13 residues. CDR3 residues: CALTSGRTGELFF. CDR3 nucleotide sequence: TGTGCCCTCACATCAGGTCGCACCGGGGAGCTGTTTTTT.

V usage is TRBV20-1 and J usage is TRBJ1-5; D is unresolved. CDR1 DFQATT and CDR2 SNEGSKA come from the germline V gene (reference sequence). CDR3 size: 13 residues. Trimming took off 3 bases at V and 6 bases at J, with 12 bases between the two ends. This CDR3 is CSARLGGSQPQHF. For the CDR3, the DNA is TGCAGTGCTAGGTTGGGTGGATCTCAGCCCCAGCATTTT.

This clone was detected a few times. The gene calls are TRBV7-9 and TRBJ1-6; TRBD1 might be the D (5 bases). Per germline, CDR1 SEHNR and CDR2 FQNEAQ (reference sequence). V dropped 5 bases and J dropped 6 bases, with 11 bases sitting between them. The CDR3 runs to 14 residues. CDR3 residues: CASSEGQANSPLHF. The CDR3 nucleotides read TGTGCCAGCAGCGAAGGACAAGCTAATTCACCCCTCCACTTT.

This clone is medium-sized (0.01 to 0.1%). The chain combines TRBV10-3 with TRBJ1-6, with D possibly TRBD1 on 5 matching bases. The CDR3 consists of 13 residues. From germline, CDR1 is ENHRY and CDR2 SYGVKD. V dropped 6 bases and J dropped 5 bases, with 8 bases sitting between them. CDR3 sequence: CAISDSHNSPLHF. The DNA of the CDR3 is TGTGCCATCAGCGACAGCCATAATTCACCCCTCCACTTT.

By proportion, this clone is medium-sized. This chain connects TRBV2 to TRBJ2-7, with TRBD1 matching 7 bases. The germline CDR1 and CDR2 sequences are SNHLY and FYNNEI. This CDR3 comprises 14 residues. V dropped 6 bases and J dropped 4; count of bases not matched to a gene: 9. DNA of the CDR3: TGTGCCAGCAGCGGACAGGTCCGGTGGTACGAGCAGTACTTC. The encoded protein is CASSGQVRWYEQYF.